The 26 T cell receptor beta chains listed next were all sequenced from one sample in a study of Graves' ophthalmopathy and Graves' hyperthyroidism. Amplified TCR beta CDR3 regions were obtained using RNA transcripts as template. Scientists carried out first-round RT-PCR using HTBI primers and then a second-round multiplex PCR. TCRdb re-derived calls from the multiplex PCR reads in MiXCR, one entry per CDR3 protein. In the table there are 300,000 to 450,000 distinct CDR3 sequences, 17% of which are singletons. Sequencing was carried out using peripheral blood. The receptors were gathered from an adult woman with stable Graves' hyperthyroidism.

This clonotype was recorded many times. This sequence joins TRBV7-2 and TRBJ2-2, with 13 bases lining up with TRBD2. The germline V gene has CDR1 SGHTA and CDR2 FQGNSA. V shed 1 base, J shed 6 bases, and the junction held 2 bases outside the gene matches. This CDR3 region has 16 residues. CDR3 nucleotides: TGTGCCAGCAGCTTAGGAGGACTAGCGGGAGCCGGGGAGCTGTTTTTT. This sequence encodes CASSLGGLAGAGELFF. Combining the CDR3 with reference TRBV7-2 and TRBJ2-2 gives the whole variable domain GAGVSQSPSNKVTEKGKDVELRCDPISGHTALYWYRQSLGQGLEFLIYFQGNSAPDKSGLPSDRFSAERTGGSVSTLTIQRTQQEDSAVYLCASSLGGLAGAGELFFGEGSRLTVL.

At least ten counts were recorded for this clonotype. The V and J genes are TRBV28 and TRBJ2-5; 13 nucleotides line up with TRBD2. Trimming cost V 1 base and J 5 bases; bases outside gene matches: 7. The CDR3 runs to 17 residues. The germline V gene encodes CDR1 MDHEN and CDR2 SYDVKM. DNA of the CDR3: TGTGCCAGCAGTTTATACCGCGGACTAGCGGGAGCTGAGACCCAGTACTTC. Its translation is CASSLYRGLAGAETQYF.

This chain joins TRBV3-1 and TRBJ2-5, with D unresolved. Germline assignment: CDR1 LGHDT and CDR2 YNNKEL (reference sequence). V lost 3 bases to trimming and J lost 10 bases, with 24 bases between them. The CDR3 has 16 residues. CDR3 nucleotides: TGTGCCAGCAGCCAGGTTTCGGGCACTCCGATAAGTGTCCAGTACTTC. Translating gives CASSQVSGTPISVQYF.

The sample holds many counts of this clonotype. The chain uses TRBV5-5 and TRBJ1-2; tentatively, D is TRBD1 (6 bases). Trimming took 4 bases from V and 3 from J, leaving 16 bases between them. This CDR3 spans 15 amino acids. Looked up from germline, CDR1 is SGHKS and CDR2 is YYEKEE (reference sequence). This CDR3 reads CASSVGGGTYYGYTF. CDR3 DNA: TGTGCCAGCAGCGTTGGAGGGGGGACCTACTATGGCTACACCTTC.

This clonotype was seen ten or more times. The rearrangement joins TRBV27 to TRBJ2-7; tentative D call: TRBD1 (5 bases). Germline V lookup: CDR1 MNHEY, CDR2 SMNVEV (reference sequence). V gave up 0 bases and J gave up 0 bases, with 9 bases separating them. CDR3 size: 15 residues. This CDR3 is CASSLSMTVSYEQYF. CDR3 in DNA: TGTGCCAGCAGTTTATCGATGACAGTCTCCTACGAGCAGTACTTC.

This clonotype was seen repeatedly, ten times or more. This chain uses TRBV10-3 with TRBJ1-1; 9 bases match TRBD1. With V trimmed by 7 bases and J by 10 bases, 10 bases remained unmatched. This CDR3 is 13 amino acids long. CDR1 is ENHRY, CDR2 SYGVKD, per germline. The CDR3 nucleotides are TGTGCCATCAAAGGACAGGGGATCGGCGGAGCTTTCTTT. Its protein is CAIKGQGIGGAFF.

This clonotype was observed many times. The chain combines TRBV28 with TRBJ1-2; D is perhaps TRBD1 (5 bases). The CDR3 length is 11 residues. The ends were cut back, 6 bases at V and 6 bases at J, with 8 bases in the middle. Germline CDR1 is MDHEN and CDR2 is SYDVKM. CDR3 sequence reads: CASRARDGYTF. CDR3 nucleotide sequence: TGTGCCAGCAGAGCCAGGGATGGCTACACCTTC.

About this clonotype itself: With a much larger clone just one base away, this may be a read error. The chain has TRBV5-1 and TRBJ2-7, with D hard to call. This CDR3 contains 13 residues. Germline values: CDR1 SGHRS, CDR2 YFSETQ. V was cut by 4 bases and J by 2 bases, with 10 bases left in between. As DNA, the CDR3 is TGCGCCAGCAGCCTAAACTGGGCCTACGAGCAGTACTTC. It is translated as CASSLNWAYEQYF. Drawing the rest from reference TRBV5-1 and TRBJ2-7, the complete variable domain is KAGVTQTPRYLIKTRGQQVTLSCSPISGHRSVSWYQQTPGQGLQFLFEYFSETQRNKGNFPGRFSGRQFSNSRSEMNVSTLELGDSALYLCASSLNWAYEQYFGPGTRLTVT.

There are many counts of this clonotype. The gene calls are TRBV2 and TRBJ2-7; 12 nucleotides line up with TRBD2. J lost 3 bases, V lost 7 bases, and 1 base had no gene match. CDR1 and CDR2 from the germline V gene are SNHLY and FYNNEI. This CDR3 region has 13 residues. The DNA for the CDR3 is TGTGCCAGCATGACTAGCGGGAGCTACGAGCAGTACTTC. Translated: CASMTSGSYEQYF. The full variable domain, rest sourced from reference TRBV2 and TRBJ2-7, is EPEVTQTPSHQVTQMGQEVILRCVPISNHLYFYWYRQILGQKVEFLVSFYNNEISEKSEIFDDQFSVERPDGSNFTLKIRSTKLEDSAMYFCASMTSGSYEQYFGPGTRLTVT.

This clonotype has a count of ten or more. V is TRBV11-2 and J is TRBJ2-7; D not resolved. CDR3 size: 15 residues. V shed 0 bases and J shed 2 bases, with 11 bases lying between them. From germline, CDR1 is SGHAT and CDR2 FQNNGV. CDR3 nucleotide sequence: TGTGCCAGCAGCTTAGATATGTCGTCAGCCTACGAGCAGTACTTC. This codes for CASSLDMSSAYEQYF.

The genes are TRBV2 and TRBJ1-5; D possibly corresponds to TRBD1 (5 bases). Germline V gene sequence: CDR1 SNHLY, CDR2 FYNNEI. V shed 4 bases and J shed 5 bases, with 12 bases lying between them. The CDR3 extends over 14 amino acids. The CDR3 sequence: CASSVLDKYQPQHF. The CDR3 DNA reads as TGTGCCAGCAGTGTATTGGACAAGTATCAGCCCCAGCATTTT.

The gene calls are TRBV29-1 and TRBJ1-5; D may be TRBD1 (6 bases). The CDR3 has 13 amino acids. Germline V gene data show CDR1 as SQVTM and CDR2 as ANQGSEA. The V end was cut by 5 bases, the J end by 5 bases, with 13 bases between. In nucleotides, the CDR3 is TGCAGCGTTTCCACAGGGAATTATCAGCCCCAGCATTTT. Encoded protein: CSVSTGNYQPQHF.

Concerning this clonotype: A much larger clone differs by one base, so this may be a read error. The chain uses TRBV7-6 and TRBJ2-5; D gene ambiguous. The CDR3 runs to 14 residues. CDR1 is SGHVS and CDR2 is FNYEAQ in the germline V gene. Trimming removed 2 bases at V and 7 bases at J, with 14 bases between. The CDR3 DNA is TGTGCCAGCAGCTTATTAGACCCGATGCGGACCCAGTACTTC. It is translated as CASSLLDPMRTQYF.

The table lists this clonotype with a few counts. The chain joins TRBV29-1 to TRBJ1-2, with D maybe TRBD1 (5 bases). The germline V and J ends were trimmed by 6 bases and 6 bases, with 14 bases remaining between them. Germline assignment: CDR1 SQVTM and CDR2 ANQGSEA. The CDR3 is made up of 12 amino acids. The CDR3 sequence is CSVVVGPDGYTF. In DNA form, the CDR3 reads TGCAGCGTCGTGGTGGGGCCGGATGGCTACACCTTC.

This clonotype was recorded at least ten times. The chain links TRBV6-5 to TRBJ1-1; tentatively, D is TRBD1 (5 bases). Trimming took 7 bases from V and 1 from J, leaving 10 bases between them. Germline V gives CDR1 MNHEY, CDR2 SVGAGI. The CDR3 has 13 residues. The CDR3 DNA follows: TGTGCCAGCACCAACAGGTCGAACACTGAAGCTTTCTTT. Residues: CASTNRSNTEAFF.

This clonotype was counted ten times or more. The rearrangement joins TRBV6-1 to TRBJ2-2; no clear D gene. Germline CDR1 reads MNHNS; CDR2 reads SASEGT. There are 15 residues in the CDR3. The V gene lost 5 bases and the J gene lost 0 bases, with 10 bases spanning the gap. For the CDR3, the DNA is TGTGCCAGCAGTACGGAATCCGCGAACACCGGGGAGCTGTTTTTT. Residues: CASSTESANTGELFF.

This clonotype was picked up a small number of times. The chain joins TRBV20-1 to TRBJ2-5; 14 nucleotides align to TRBD2. Germline values: CDR1 DFQATT, CDR2 SNEGSKA (reference sequence). The junction had 3 bases not matched to a gene; V was cut back by 1 base and J by 5 bases. The CDR3 contains 15 residues. The CDR3 sequence is CSARVGTSGSETQYF. The CDR3 region has the DNA TGCAGTGCTAGAGTAGGGACTAGCGGGAGCGAGACCCAGTACTTC.

This chain uses TRBV20-1 with TRBJ1-1, with D uncertain. This CDR3 has 13 residues. Per the germline V gene, CDR1 is DFQATT and CDR2 is SNEGSKA (reference sequence). Trimming cost V 2 bases and J 3 bases, with 10 bases left between them. CDR3 sequence: CSARNTVDTEAFF. DNA for the CDR3: TGCAGTGCTAGAAACACAGTGGACACTGAAGCTTTCTTT.

This clonotype appeared many times. The rearrangement links TRBV6-2 or TRBV6-3 to TRBJ2-7; TRBD2 aligns across 10 bases. The CDR3 spans 14 residues. Germline CDR1 reads MNHEY; CDR2 reads SVGEGT. Trimming at V came to 6 bases and at J to 0 bases, leaving 2 bases not matched to a gene. CDR3 residues: CASSLAGGSYEQYF. The DNA of the CDR3 is TGTGCCAGCAGCTTAGCGGGAGGCTCCTACGAGCAGTACTTC.

The gene calls are TRBV6-2 or TRBV6-3 and TRBJ2-2, with D tentatively TRBD2 (6 bases). Germline loops: CDR1 MNHEY, CDR2 SVGEGT. The CDR3 has 14 amino acids. Trimming stripped 5 bases from V and 7 bases from J, with 14 bases between. The CDR3 DNA follows: TGTGCCAGCAGTACCGGGACTGCGAGCGGGGAGCTGTTTTTT. Its protein product is CASSTGTASGELFF.

The table lists this clonotype with many counts. The chain links TRBV4-2 to TRBJ2-7, with TRBD1 matching 8 bases. Trimming took 4 bases from V and 5 from J; bases not matched to a gene: 10. CDR3 length: 15 amino acids. Looked up from germline, CDR1 is LGHNA and CDR2 is YNFKEQ. CDR3 loop: CASSPRTGSNHEQYF. In nucleotides, the CDR3 is TGTGCCAGCAGCCCCAGGACAGGGTCAAACCACGAGCAGTACTTC.

This clonotype appeared many times. The genes are TRBV9 and TRBJ2-5; D tentatively reads TRBD1 or TRBD2 (5 bases each). Trimming removed 0 bases at V and 4 bases at J, with 19 bases between. This CDR3 is built from 17 residues. Germline CDR1 is SGDLS and CDR2 is YYNGEE. CDR3 sequence: CASSVVHGEEGLETQYF. The CDR3 DNA reads TGTGCCAGCAGCGTAGTGCATGGGGAAGAGGGGCTAGAGACCCAGTACTTC.

This clonotype occurred many times. In DNA, the CDR3 is TGTGCCAGCAGCTCGAGGGGGAACACTGAAGCTTTCTTT. It codes for CASSSRGNTEAFF. This chain connects TRBV11-3 to TRBJ1-1; a weak D match, TRBD1 (5 bases). Between the trimmed V and J ends, which lost 4 bases and 1 base, there was a span of 7 bases. The CDR3 runs to 13 residues. Germline V gene sequence: CDR1 SGHNT, CDR2 YENEEA.

This clonotype was detected a few times. The V call is TRBV5-1, the J call TRBJ2-7, with TRBD2 matching 9 bases. The germline V gene has CDR1 SGHRS and CDR2 YFSETQ. Trimming took 5 bases from V and 8 from J; bases not matched to a gene: 11. CDR3 length: 14 residues. The CDR3 nucleotides read TGCGCCAGCAGTCTCGGGACTAGCAATCCCCAGCAGTACTTC. This encodes CASSLGTSNPQQYF.

This clonotype was counted many times. The V call is TRBV5-1, the J call TRBJ1-2; 9 positions match TRBD1. The CDR3 spans 16 residues. From germline, CDR1 is SGHRS and CDR2 YFSETQ. V gave up 5 bases and J gave up 4 bases; unmatched junction bases: 12. The chain's CDR3 is CASSFTPGTGTYGYTF. The CDR3 bases are TGCGCCAGCAGTTTTACACCCGGGACAGGGACCTATGGCTACACCTTC.

This clonotype turned up a few times. The chain couples TRBV4-1 to TRBJ1-1; D is unresolved. This CDR3 has 12 residues. Germline V lookup: CDR1 MGHRA, CDR2 YSYEKL. Trimming cost V 1 base and J 11 bases, with 11 bases left between them. CDR3 region: CASSQGLVPAFF. CDR3 nucleotide sequence: TGCGCCAGCAGCCAAGGGCTGGTACCGGCTTTCTTT.